This entry concerns a single T cell receptor (beta chain). The sample comes from a study of cytomegalovirus exposure and HLA in healthy donors. V lost 4 bases, J lost 3 bases, and 5 bases stayed unmatched. The CDR3 spans 15 residues. Germline CDR1 reads SEHNR; CDR2 reads FQNEAQ (reference sequence). PCR primers comprised 60 Vbeta and 13 Jbeta primers. The table came from immunoSEQ multiplex PCR; TCRdb's copy has only in-frame clones and leaves some out. The sample holds approximately 120,000 clones; 74% are singletons and the top ten take 4% to 5%. The TCR was taken from a woman aged 50 to 60 in good health and CMV-seropositive. The chain recombines TRBV7-9 with TRBJ1-3; TRBD1 aligns across 8 bases. Sequencing used PBMCs. The CDR3: CASSSGGAGGNTIYF. In DNA form, the CDR3 reads TGTGCCAGCAGCTCAGGGGGCGCGGGTGGAAACACCATATATTTT.